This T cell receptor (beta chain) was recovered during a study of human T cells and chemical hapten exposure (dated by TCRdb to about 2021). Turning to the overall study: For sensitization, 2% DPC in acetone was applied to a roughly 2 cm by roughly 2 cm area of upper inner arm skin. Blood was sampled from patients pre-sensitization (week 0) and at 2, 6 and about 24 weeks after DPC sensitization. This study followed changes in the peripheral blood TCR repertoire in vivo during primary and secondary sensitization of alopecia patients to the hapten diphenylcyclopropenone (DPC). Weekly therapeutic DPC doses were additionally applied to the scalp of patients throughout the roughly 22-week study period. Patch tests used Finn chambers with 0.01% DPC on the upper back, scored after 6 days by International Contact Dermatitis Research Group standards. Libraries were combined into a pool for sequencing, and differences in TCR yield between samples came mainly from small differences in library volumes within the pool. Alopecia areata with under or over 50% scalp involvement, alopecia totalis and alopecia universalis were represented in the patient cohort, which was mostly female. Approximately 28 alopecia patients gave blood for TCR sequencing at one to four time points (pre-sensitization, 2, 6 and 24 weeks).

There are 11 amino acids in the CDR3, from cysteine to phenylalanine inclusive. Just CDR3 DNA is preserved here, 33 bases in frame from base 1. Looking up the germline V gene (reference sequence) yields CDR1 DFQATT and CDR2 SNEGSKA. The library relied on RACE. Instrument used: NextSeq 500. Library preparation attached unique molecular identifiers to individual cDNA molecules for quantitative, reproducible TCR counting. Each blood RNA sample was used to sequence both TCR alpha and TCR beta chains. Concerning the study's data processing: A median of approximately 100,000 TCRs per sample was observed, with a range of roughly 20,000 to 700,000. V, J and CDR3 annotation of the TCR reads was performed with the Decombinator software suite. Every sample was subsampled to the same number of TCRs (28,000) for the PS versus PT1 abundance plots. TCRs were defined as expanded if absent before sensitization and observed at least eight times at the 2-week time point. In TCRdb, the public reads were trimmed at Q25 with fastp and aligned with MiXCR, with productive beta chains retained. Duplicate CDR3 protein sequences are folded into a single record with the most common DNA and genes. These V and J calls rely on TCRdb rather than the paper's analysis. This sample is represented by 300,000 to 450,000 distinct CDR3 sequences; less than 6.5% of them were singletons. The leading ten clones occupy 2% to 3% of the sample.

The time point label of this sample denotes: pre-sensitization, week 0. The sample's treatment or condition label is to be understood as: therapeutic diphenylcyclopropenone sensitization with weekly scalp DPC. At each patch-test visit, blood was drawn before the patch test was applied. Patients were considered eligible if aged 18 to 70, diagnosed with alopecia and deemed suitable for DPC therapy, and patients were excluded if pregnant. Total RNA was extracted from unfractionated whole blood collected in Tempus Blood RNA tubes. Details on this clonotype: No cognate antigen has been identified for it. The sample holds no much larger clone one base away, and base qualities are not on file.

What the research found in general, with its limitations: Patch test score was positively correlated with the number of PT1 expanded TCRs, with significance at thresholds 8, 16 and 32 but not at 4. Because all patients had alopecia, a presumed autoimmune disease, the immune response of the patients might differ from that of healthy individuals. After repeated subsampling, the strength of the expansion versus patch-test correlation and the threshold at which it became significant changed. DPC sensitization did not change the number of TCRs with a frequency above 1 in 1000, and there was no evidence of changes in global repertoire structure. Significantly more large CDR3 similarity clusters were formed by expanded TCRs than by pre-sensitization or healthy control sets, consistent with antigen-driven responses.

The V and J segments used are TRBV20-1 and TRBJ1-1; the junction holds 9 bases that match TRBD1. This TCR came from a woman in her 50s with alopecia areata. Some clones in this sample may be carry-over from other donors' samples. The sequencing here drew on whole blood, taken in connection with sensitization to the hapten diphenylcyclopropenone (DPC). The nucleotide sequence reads TGCAGGGACAGGGGGAACACTGAAGCTTTCTTT. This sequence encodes CRDRGNTEAFF.